This passage covers 9 T cell receptor beta chains from one sample sequenced in a study of beta chain features in type 1 diabetes. Isolated RNA was reverse transcribed in full, so expressed TCRB transcripts were sequenced. Repertoires were generated with immunoSEQ multiplex PCR, while TCRdb's copy carries only in-frame clones and drops some. The repertoire holds about 900,000 clones, around a sixth seen once, with about 0.025% in the top ten. The sample was naive CD4+ T cells from blood. These TCRs come from a woman younger than 35 in good health.

The V call is TRBV2, the J call TRBJ2-7, with D possibly TRBD2 on 6 matching bases. The CDR3 length is 11 residues. Trimming cost V 8 bases and J 6 bases, with 11 bases left between them. Germline CDR1 reads SNHLY; CDR2 reads FYNNEI. The CDR3 sequence is CASLTSSEQYF. CDR3 nucleotide sequence: TGTGCCAGCCTTACTAGCTCCGAGCAGTACTTC.

The chain uses TRBV7-9 and TRBJ2-3, with 10 bases fitting TRBD1. Germline lookup yields CDR1 SEHNR and CDR2 FQNEAQ (reference sequence). V was clipped by 5 bases and J by 3 bases; unmatched bases: 5. The CDR3 is 15 amino acids. CDR3 residues: CASSRRQGATDTQYF. As DNA, the CDR3 is TGTGCCAGCAGCCGGAGACAGGGGGCTACAGATACGCAGTATTTT. Supplemented by reference TRBV7-9 and TRBJ2-3, the full variable domain reads DTGVSQNPRHKITKRGQNVTFRCDPISEHNRLYWYRQTLGQGPEFLTYFQNEAQLEKSRLLSDRFSAERPKGSFSTLEIQRTEQGDSAMYLCASSRRQGATDTQYFGPGTRLTVL.

This clone was picked up one time. V and J are TRBV28 and TRBJ2-7, with D hard to call. Per the germline V gene, CDR1 is MDHEN and CDR2 is SYDVKM. This CDR3 has 12 residues. Deletions cut 4 bases from V and 4 bases from J, with 8 bases between. CDR3 DNA sequence: TGTGCCAGCAGTTCTATAGCATACGAGCAGTACTTC. Translated: CASSSIAYEQYF.

This rearrangement joins TRBV20-1 to TRBJ1-1; no reliable D call. V gave up 1 base and J gave up 10 bases, with 7 bases separating them. The V gene's germline CDR1 is DFQATT and CDR2 SNEGSKA (reference sequence). The CDR3 covers 10 residues. The CDR3 spells CSARVGVAFF. Here the CDR3 DNA reads TGCAGTGCTAGAGTCGGCGTAGCTTTCTTT.

The J gene is TRBJ2-5, the V gene TRBV25-1, with D possibly being TRBD2 (5 bases). This CDR3 has 15 residues. V gave up 5 bases and J gave up 5 bases, with 18 bases separating them. Per germline, CDR1 MGHDK and CDR2 SYGVNS. CDR3 region: CASSPGTRGWETQYF. As DNA, the CDR3 is TGTGCCAGCAGTCCCGGCACCCGGGGTTGGGAGACCCAGTACTTC.

The chain joins TRBV7-9 to TRBJ1-3, with TRBD1 identical over 12 bases. Germline lookup yields CDR1 SEHNR and CDR2 FQNEAQ (reference sequence). The CDR3 has 17 amino acids. V shed 4 bases, J shed 4 bases, and the junction held 8 bases outside the gene matches. CDR3 region: CASSSPGTGGFGNTIYF. The CDR3 DNA reads as TGTGCCAGCAGCTCCCCCGGGACAGGGGGCTTCGGAAACACCATATATTTT.

The chain employs TRBV5-6 and TRBJ2-3; 7 bases align to TRBD1. With V trimmed by 3 bases and J by 2 bases, 3 bases remained unmatched. This CDR3 comprises 14 residues. Germline V gene sequence: CDR1 SGHDT, CDR2 YYEEEE. DNA for the CDR3: TGTGCCAGCAGCTATGACAGGGTCACAGATACGCAGTATTTT. It translates to CASSYDRVTDTQYF.

The CDR3 protein is CASSYGTGNNEQFF. In DNA, the CDR3 is TGTGCCAGCAGTTACGGGACAGGGAACAATGAGCAGTTCTTC. The chain has TRBV7-6 and TRBJ2-1; 9 nucleotides align to TRBD1. This CDR3 is built from 14 residues. With V trimmed by 6 bases and J by 5 bases, 5 bases remained unmatched. The germline V gene encodes CDR1 SGHVS and CDR2 FNYEAQ.

The rearrangement uses TRBV7-9 and TRBJ1-2, with 10 bases lining up with TRBD1. The CDR3 totals 15 residues. Germline V lookup: CDR1 SEHNR, CDR2 FQNEAQ (reference sequence). The V and J ends lost 3 bases and 6 bases, in that order; junction bases with no gene match: 7. CDR3 DNA: TGTGCCAGCAGCTTCCCGCTGACAGGGGGCAATGGCTACACCTTC. Translated: CASSFPLTGGNGYTF.